A selection of T cell receptor beta chains follows, all from one sample in a study of T cell changes during pregnancy in multiple sclerosis. The repertoire was sequenced with immunoSEQ multiplex PCR; TCRdb's copy has only in-frame clones and lacks some. The table lists about 100,000 clones, 94% of them singletons. Here the sequenced sample was peripheral blood, taken before pregnancy. The receptors originated from a female donor with multiple sclerosis, enrolled in a pregnancy study. CDR3s include the opening cysteine and the closing phenylalanine or tryptophan. D genes are given only for firm matches. Not all rows give a size; the values are once, few, many and, for expanded clones, a class.

j_call: TRBJ1-1; clone_size: -; d_call: -; v_call: TRBV7-6; cdr3_aa: CASSRNRVDTEAFF; cdr3_nt: TGTGCCAGCAGCAGAAACAGGGTAGACACTGAAGCTTTCTTT
j_call: TRBJ2-5; clone_size: -; d_call: TRBD2; v_call: TRBV28; cdr3_aa: CASSYGLAGEQETQYF; cdr3_nt: TGTGCCAGCAGTTATGGACTAGCGGGCGAACAAGAGACCCAGTACTTC
j_call: TRBJ2-1; clone_size: -; d_call: TRBD2; v_call: TRBV6-4; cdr3_aa: CASSVAAGAGSDEQFF; cdr3_nt: TGTGCCAGCAGTGTGGCAGCGGGAGCAGGTAGCGATGAGCAGTTCTTC
j_call: TRBJ2-2; clone_size: -; d_call: TRBD2; v_call: TRBV7-9; cdr3_aa: CARLPIAGGRTGELFF; cdr3_nt: TGTGCCAGGCTCCCTATAGCGGGAGGTCGGACCGGGGAGCTGTTTTTT
j_call: TRBJ2-3; clone_size: -; d_call: TRBD2; v_call: TRBV11-2; cdr3_aa: CASSLRPGGPGTDTQYF; cdr3_nt: TGTGCCAGCAGCTTAAGACCGGGAGGGCCGGGCACAGATACGCAGTATTTT
j_call: TRBJ2-7; clone_size: -; d_call: -; v_call: TRBV23-1; cdr3_aa: CASSHDNKDYEQYF; cdr3_nt: TGCGCCAGCAGTCACGACAACAAAGACTACGAGCAGTACTTC
j_call: TRBJ1-1; clone_size: -; d_call: -; v_call: TRBV28; cdr3_aa: CASSLEGITEAFF; cdr3_nt: TGTGCCAGCAGCCTAGAAGGCATCACTGAAGCTTTCTTT
j_call: TRBJ1-4; clone_size: -; d_call: -; v_call: TRBV10-3; cdr3_aa: CAISERGGKLFF; cdr3_nt: TGTGCCATCAGTGAAAGGGGGGGAAAACTGTTTTTT
j_call: TRBJ1-4; clone_size: -; d_call: -; v_call: TRBV10-2; cdr3_aa: CASRQGLGEKLFF; cdr3_nt: TGCGCCAGCAGACAGGGTCTAGGTGAAAAACTGTTTTTT
j_call: TRBJ2-1; clone_size: -; d_call: TRBD2; v_call: TRBV5-1; cdr3_aa: CASSPETGTSGIHDDEQFF; cdr3_nt: TGCGCCAGCAGCCCTGAAACCGGGACTAGCGGAATCCACGACGATGAGCAGTTCTTC
j_call: TRBJ1-4; clone_size: -; d_call: TRBD1; v_call: TRBV4-1; cdr3_aa: CASSQFPGQINEKLFF; cdr3_nt: TGCGCCAGCAGCCAATTCCCGGGACAGATTAATGAAAAACTGTTTTTT
j_call: TRBJ2-2; clone_size: -; d_call: -; v_call: TRBV6-5; cdr3_aa: CASSGHTGELFF; cdr3_nt: TGTGCCAGCAGTGGCCACACCGGGGAGCTGTTTTTT
j_call: TRBJ1-2; clone_size: -; d_call: -; v_call: TRBV6-6; cdr3_aa: CASSSDSNYGYTF; cdr3_nt: TGTGCCAGCAGTTCCGACAGTAACTATGGCTACACCTTC
j_call: TRBJ2-7; clone_size: -; d_call: TRBD1; v_call: TRBV5-1; cdr3_aa: CASSPNLGQPAYEQYF; cdr3_nt: TGCGCCAGCAGCCCTAACCTGGGACAGCCAGCCTACGAGCAGTACTTC
j_call: TRBJ1-5; clone_size: -; d_call: TRBD1; v_call: TRBV6-6; cdr3_aa: CASSYRQGNQPQHF; cdr3_nt: TGTGCCAGCAGTTACAGACAGGGTAACCAGCCCCAGCATTTT
j_call: TRBJ2-2; clone_size: -; d_call: TRBD1; v_call: TRBV19; cdr3_aa: CASSTRTGITGELFF; cdr3_nt: TGTGCCAGTAGTACCCGGACAGGAATAACCGGGGAGCTGTTTTTT
j_call: TRBJ2-1; clone_size: -; d_call: TRBD2; v_call: TRBV27; cdr3_aa: CASSIGSGRSGGEQFF; cdr3_nt: TGTGCCAGCAGTATAGGTAGCGGGAGATCTGGGGGTGAGCAGTTCTTC
j_call: TRBJ2-1; clone_size: -; d_call: TRBD2; v_call: TRBV9; cdr3_aa: CASTAGTSGRGEQFF; cdr3_nt: TGTGCCAGCACCGCTGGGACTAGCGGGAGGGGTGAGCAGTTCTTC
j_call: TRBJ2-5; clone_size: -; d_call: TRBD2; v_call: TRBV5-4; cdr3_aa: CASSRLSGRGGETQYF; cdr3_nt: TGTGCCAGCAGCCGACTTAGCGGGAGAGGGGGTGAGACCCAGTACTTC
j_call: TRBJ2-3; clone_size: -; d_call: TRBD2; v_call: TRBV5-4; cdr3_aa: CASSASGLAGGRPADTQYF; cdr3_nt: TGTGCCAGCAGCGCCTCGGGACTAGCGGGAGGGCGTCCGGCAGATACGCAGTATTTT
j_call: TRBJ2-7; clone_size: -; d_call: -; v_call: TRBV19; cdr3_aa: CATNAGQYSYEQYF; cdr3_nt: TGTGCCACCAATGCGGGACAGTACTCCTACGAGCAGTACTTC
j_call: TRBJ2-6; clone_size: -; d_call: TRBD1; v_call: TRBV4-1; cdr3_aa: CASRARGQGVMSGANVLTF; cdr3_nt: TGCGCCAGCCGGGCAAGGGGACAGGGTGTAATGTCTGGGGCCAACGTCCTGACTTTC
j_call: TRBJ2-2; clone_size: -; d_call: -; v_call: TRBV27; cdr3_aa: CASSPRRMNTGELFF; cdr3_nt: TGTGCCAGCAGTCCGAGGCGAATGAACACCGGGGAGCTGTTTTTT
j_call: TRBJ2-7; clone_size: -; d_call: TRBD1; v_call: TRBV11-2; cdr3_aa: CASSLTAGTAYEQYF; cdr3_nt: TGTGCCAGCAGCCTTACAGCCGGGACAGCCTACGAGCAGTACTTC
j_call: TRBJ2-2; clone_size: -; d_call: TRBD2; v_call: TRBV5-1; cdr3_aa: CASSLELAGDTGELFF; cdr3_nt: TGCGCCAGCAGCTTGGAGCTAGCGGGAGACACCGGGGAGCTGTTTTTT
j_call: TRBJ1-2; clone_size: -; d_call: TRBD1; v_call: TRBV19; cdr3_aa: CASSMRQGGTSGYGYTF; cdr3_nt: TGTGCCAGTAGTATGCGACAGGGGGGGACCTCTGGCTATGGCTACACCTTC
j_call: TRBJ1-2; clone_size: -; d_call: -; v_call: TRBV27; cdr3_aa: CASSLQGNYGYTF; cdr3_nt: TGTGCCAGCAGTCTGCAGGGGAACTATGGCTACACCTTC
j_call: TRBJ1-2; clone_size: -; d_call: -; v_call: TRBV28; cdr3_aa: CASRKGRVDGYTF; cdr3_nt: TGTGCCAGCAGAAAAGGCAGGGTCGATGGCTACACCTTC
j_call: TRBJ2-6; clone_size: -; d_call: TRBD1; v_call: TRBV9; cdr3_aa: CASSVYLRGPGANVLTF; cdr3_nt: TGTGCCAGCAGCGTTTACCTCAGGGGGCCAGGGGCCAACGTCCTGACTTTC
j_call: TRBJ2-1; clone_size: -; d_call: TRBD2; v_call: TRBV7-6; cdr3_aa: CASSLVLAGPYNEQFF; cdr3_nt: TGTGCCAGCAGCTTAGTGCTAGCGGGGCCCTACAATGAGCAGTTCTTC
j_call: TRBJ1-2; clone_size: -; d_call: -; v_call: TRBV19; cdr3_aa: CATRGLGGYTF; cdr3_nt: TGTGCCACCCGAGGGCTGGGTGGCTACACCTTC
j_call: TRBJ2-3; clone_size: -; d_call: -; v_call: TRBV5-5; cdr3_aa: CASSLGRATDTQYF; cdr3_nt: TGTGCCAGCAGCTTGGGCAGGGCCACAGATACGCAGTATTTT
j_call: TRBJ1-1; clone_size: -; d_call: -; v_call: TRBV19; cdr3_aa: CASSIRESREAFF; cdr3_nt: TGTGCCAGTAGTATCAGGGAAAGTCGGGAAGCTTTCTTT
j_call: TRBJ2-5; clone_size: -; d_call: TRBD1; v_call: TRBV9; cdr3_aa: CASSEGTGWETQYF; cdr3_nt: TGTGCCAGCAGCGAAGGGACAGGGTGGGAGACCCAGTACTTC
j_call: TRBJ2-2; clone_size: -; d_call: -; v_call: TRBV5-1; cdr3_aa: CASSLVRGAGELFF; cdr3_nt: TGCGCCAGCAGCTTGGTTAGGGGCGCCGGGGAGCTGTTTTTT
j_call: TRBJ1-2; clone_size: -; d_call: -; v_call: TRBV29-1; cdr3_aa: CSVELAPGFYGYTF; cdr3_nt: TGCAGCGTTGAACTTGCCCCAGGGTTCTATGGCTACACCTTC
j_call: TRBJ2-7; clone_size: once; d_call: -; v_call: TRBV27; cdr3_aa: CASSIDAAYAYEQYF; cdr3_nt: TGTGCCAGCAGCATTGACGCGGCCTATGCCTACGAGCAGTACTTC
j_call: TRBJ2-7; clone_size: -; d_call: -; v_call: TRBV6-5; cdr3_aa: CASSYSPGKNYEQCF; cdr3_nt: TGTGCCAGCAGTTACTCCCCAGGGAAAAACTACGAGCAGTGCTTC
j_call: TRBJ1-2; clone_size: -; d_call: -; v_call: TRBV6-4; cdr3_aa: CASSESPDGANYGYTF; cdr3_nt: TGTGCCAGCAGTGAATCCCCCGATGGGGCAAACTATGGCTACACCTTC
j_call: TRBJ2-2; clone_size: -; d_call: TRBD2; v_call: TRBV4-1; cdr3_aa: CASSQDLAGARELFF; cdr3_nt: TGCGCCAGCAGCCAAGACCTAGCGGGAGCCAGGGAGCTGTTTTTT
j_call: TRBJ2-2; clone_size: -; d_call: -; v_call: TRBV9; cdr3_aa: CASSVGRRGGELFF; cdr3_nt: TGTGCCAGCAGCGTAGGTCGCCGGGGGGGGGAGCTGTTTTTT
j_call: TRBJ2-2; clone_size: -; d_call: -; v_call: TRBV30; cdr3_aa: CAWSSGNTGELFF; cdr3_nt: TGTGCCTGGAGTAGCGGGAACACCGGGGAGCTGTTTTTT
j_call: TRBJ2-7; clone_size: few; d_call: -; v_call: TRBV11-3; cdr3_aa: CASSPVGGGEQYF; cdr3_nt: TGTGCCAGCAGCCCCGTGGGAGGGGGCGAGCAGTACTTC